The 10 T cell receptor beta chains below all came from one sample that was sequenced in a study of blood T cell repertoires in COVID-19. TCRdb's table, derived via immunoSEQ multiplex PCR, lists solely in-frame clones and lacks some. The table lists 200,000 to 250,000 clones, approximately 90% of them singletons. Specimen: PBMCs or T cells enriched from blood (not recorded which). The receptor set was obtained from a man aged 25 to 40 who had recovered from COVID-19.

The J gene is TRBJ1-2, the V gene TRBV29-1, with 7 bases identical to TRBD1. V was clipped by 6 bases and J by 7 bases; unmatched bases: 14. CDR3 length: 14 amino acids. Per germline, CDR1 SQVTM and CDR2 ANQGSEA. This chain's CDR3 is CSVRGLRGRLGYTF. The CDR3 bases are TGCAGCGTGAGGGGGCTGCGAGGGCGACTTGGCTACACCTTC.

This sequence joins TRBV19 and TRBJ2-3; 8 bases are shared with TRBD1. Looked up from germline, CDR1 is LNHDA and CDR2 is SQIVND (reference sequence). CDR3 length: 14 residues. Trimming at V came to 10 bases and at J to 5 bases, leaving 11 bases not matched to a gene. CDR3 bases: TGTGCCACCTGGACAGGGAGGATAGGAGATACGCAGTATTTT. Translation: CATWTGRIGDTQYF. The full variable domain, its missing parts supplied by reference TRBV19 and TRBJ2-3, is DGGITQSPKYLFRKEGQNVTLSCEQNLNHDAMYWYRQDPGQGLRLIYYSQIVNDFQKGDIAEGYSVSREKKESFPLTVTSAQKNPTAFYLCATWTGRIGDTQYFGPGTRLTVL.

The DNA of the CDR3 is TGTGCCAGCATGGGGCAGGGGGCTAACTATGGCTACACCTTC. As protein: CASMGQGANYGYTF. The gene calls are TRBV6-6 and TRBJ1-2; 7 bases fit TRBD1. The CDR3 has 14 amino acids. The J segment lost 0 bases and the V segment lost 7 bases, leaving 5 bases of the junction unmatched. Germline V CDR1 and CDR2: MNHNY, SVGAGI (reference sequence).

The chain couples TRBV7-2 to TRBJ1-6; 8 bases are a match to TRBD1. The germline gives CDR1 SGHTA, CDR2 FQGNSA. CDR3 length equals 14 residues. V was clipped by 3 bases and J by 10 bases; unmatched bases: 5. The CDR3 sequence: CASSFLQGESPLHF. CDR3 DNA: TGTGCCAGCAGCTTCTTACAGGGGGAATCACCCCTCCACTTT.

The V call is TRBV18, the J call TRBJ1-1; D not certain. The V gene lost 3 bases and the J gene lost 3 bases, with 8 bases spanning the gap. The CDR3 is 13 residues long. The germline V gene encodes CDR1 KGHSH and CDR2 LQKENI. DNA of the CDR3: TGTGCCAGCTCACCGAGCTTCGACACTGAAGCTTTCTTT. Translation: CASSPSFDTEAFF.

This rearrangement joins TRBV27 to TRBJ2-5, with TRBD2 matching 14 bases. The CDR3 consists of 20 residues. V lost 2 bases, J lost 4 bases, and 15 bases stayed unmatched. Germline CDR1 MNHEY, CDR2 SMNVEV (reference sequence). The CDR3 protein is CASSLKRNPPGTSGRETQYF. CDR3 nucleotide sequence: TGTGCCAGCAGTTTAAAAAGAAATCCACCCGGGACTAGCGGGAGAGAGACCCAGTACTTC.

The chain couples TRBV7-9 to TRBJ1-1; 8 bases are shared with TRBD1. CDR3 length: 16 amino acids. Germline trimming cut 3 bases from V and 4 bases from J; bases unmatched to any gene: 10. CDR1 and CDR2 from the germline V gene are SEHNR and FQNEAQ (reference sequence). CDR3: CASSFTTGARGTEAFF. The CDR3 nucleotides are TGTGCCAGCAGCTTTACGACAGGGGCGCGGGGCACTGAAGCTTTCTTT.

The chain joins TRBV18 to TRBJ1-2; D is uncertain. Trimming shortened V by 3 bases and J by 4 bases, and 12 bases separated the two germline ends. This CDR3 has 14 amino acids. Germline CDR1 is KGHSH and CDR2 is LQKENI. CDR3 bases: TGTGCCAGCTCACCGTCTGAGACTCCCTATGGCTACACCTTC. Its translation: CASSPSETPYGYTF.

The CDR3 region is CASSIDPRGPYGYTF. CDR3 bases: TGTGCCAGTAGTATAGATCCACGGGGTCCCTATGGCTACACCTTC. This chain uses TRBV19 with TRBJ1-2, with D unresolved. The ends were cut back, 0 bases at V and 4 bases at J, with 12 bases in the middle. The CDR3 is 15 amino acids. The V gene's germline CDR1 is LNHDA and CDR2 SQIVND (reference sequence).

The gene calls are TRBV28 and TRBJ2-1; D uncertain. The ends were cut back, 3 bases at V and 7 bases at J, with 10 bases in the middle. The CDR3 spans 13 residues. Germline V gene lookup returns CDR1 MDHEN and CDR2 SYDVKM. CDR3 protein: CASSFSLVNEQFF. The CDR3 DNA reads as TGTGCCAGCAGTTTCAGTCTGGTTAATGAGCAGTTCTTC.